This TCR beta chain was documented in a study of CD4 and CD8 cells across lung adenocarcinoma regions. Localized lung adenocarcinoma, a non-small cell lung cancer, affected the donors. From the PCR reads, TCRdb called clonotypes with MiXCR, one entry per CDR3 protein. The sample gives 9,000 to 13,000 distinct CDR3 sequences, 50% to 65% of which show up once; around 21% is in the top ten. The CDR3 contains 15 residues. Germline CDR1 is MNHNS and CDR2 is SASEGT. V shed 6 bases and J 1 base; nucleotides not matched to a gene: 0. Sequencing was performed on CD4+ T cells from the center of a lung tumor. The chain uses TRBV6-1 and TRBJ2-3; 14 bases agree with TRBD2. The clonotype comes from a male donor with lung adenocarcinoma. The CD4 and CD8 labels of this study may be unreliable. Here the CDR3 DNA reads TGTGCCAGCAGGACTAGCGGGGGGGGCACAGATACGCAGTATTTT. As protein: CASRTSGGGTDTQYF.